The clone carrying this T cell receptor (beta chain) was observed a handful of times. These data belong to a study of naive and memory T cell subsets. An equimolar mix of two oligonucleotides served as the beta constant-region primer for TRBC1 and TRBC2. Ligated cDNA was amplified by four rounds of PCR with nested alpha and beta constant-region primers and SP2. A 12-nucleotide UMI and the SP2 primer were added to the cDNA 3' end by oligonucleotide ligation. TCRdb processed the UMI-ligation and nested PCR reads anew with MiXCR; each CDR3 protein has one entry. The sample lists some 80,000 distinct CDR3 sequences; over 8.5% were seen once. Trimming stripped 0 bases from V and 5 bases from J, with 11 bases between. The CDR3 length is 15 residues. In germline, CDR1 is SGHNT, CDR2 YYREEE (reference sequence).

Sequenced material: naive CD8+ T cells from blood. The chain combines TRBV5-4 with TRBJ2-2; D ambiguous. This receptor was taken from a human donor in good health. The CDR3 loop is CASSLEQAVTGELFF. DNA for the CDR3: TGTGCCAGCAGCTTGGAGCAGGCGGTGACCGGGGAGCTGTTTTTT.